This T cell receptor (beta chain) was profiled in a study of shared clonotypes between healthy human individuals (dated by TCRdb to about 2020). Context from the whole study: The cohort comprised a couple of women and a few men aged 18 to 49 years. For each donor, CD4 naive and CD4 memory were each run on three plates, CD8 naive on two plates, and CD8 memory on one plate. The study deeply sequenced blood TCR repertoires of about 5 healthy adults to estimate repertoire size and the extent of clonotype sharing between individuals. To increase sequencing depth and limit assay-specific biases, different laboratories used diverse techniques to prepare libraries and sequence TCR repertoires. Leukapheresis yielded between about 0.85 and 9.5 billion PBMCs per donor.

V has 6 bases trimmed and J has 2 bases trimmed; junction bases matching no gene number 6. CDR1 and CDR2, per the germline V gene (reference sequence), are MNHEY and SMNVEV. The CDR3 runs 16 amino acids, cysteine and phenylalanine included. Only the CDR3 part of the read is kept: 48 bases, read in frame from the first base. TCR CDR3 regions were amplified from genomic DNA by multiplex PCR using the deep immunoSEQ assay. Extracted genomic DNA from each cell subset was spread evenly across all wells of several immunoSEQ 96-well plates, with each plate serving as a replicate. For sorted subsets, each replicate PCR was loaded with about 200 ng genomic DNA, equivalent to some 31,000 T cell genomes. Purified libraries were measured with a Qubit 3.0 fluorometer, size-checked on a Bioanalyzer 2100, and measured again with the KAPA Library Quantification kit. Every immunoSEQ 96-well plate was sequenced on a separate single-read 150-cycle Illumina NextSeq 550 flow cell. The paper's processing steps were these. Because the immunoSEQ output included only junctional sequences and no quality scores, the filtering could not be the same as the filtering used for full-length reads. To assign V/J genes and CDR3, sequences were annotated against IMGT germline references using PyIR, a Python wrapper for IgBLAST v1.9. Reads were removed for weak V/J assignments (E-value above 1e-6), missing CDR3, stop codons, out-of-frame junctions, or ambiguous translated residues. V3J clonotypes were defined as sequences sharing an identical inferred V gene, J gene, and CDR3 amino acid sequence. To compute the percentage overlap between repertoires, the number of shared unique clonotypes was divided by the size of the smaller repertoire. Repertoire richness was assessed with RTK rarefaction, the Chao1 estimator, and Recon v2.1 estimates of unobserved clonotypes. OLGA was used to compute generation probabilities for all TCRbeta clonotypes that the gDNA method yielded from a handful of donors. The table was pulled from immuneACCESS by TCRdb, which kept in-frame rearrangements only. Such tables lose some clones; where checked, under half of the loss comes from unresolved V genes, and the rest has no known cause. That table supplies the V and J calls and clone size; D and trimming were determined from the DNA. The sample data list about 680,000 clones, and around four fifths of these were observed just once. Around 2% of the sample is held by the ten biggest clonotypes.

Healthy HIV-negative adults with no recently reported acute infections or vaccinations were included as donors. All donors were Caucasian adults living in Nashville, Tennessee, USA. CD4+ T cells were enriched by magnetic negative selection, after which naive cells were positively selected on CD45RA and the negative fraction was taken as the memory subset. Blood was collected by leukapheresis, and PBMCs were isolated by Ficoll-Histopaque density gradient centrifugation and then cryopreserved in liquid nitrogen vapor phase. Analytical flow cytometry was used to check the purity and quantity of every magnetically sorted T cell population. Genomic DNA was isolated from every sorted fraction and measured by UV absorbance on a Nanodrop 2000c. Results the study describes overall, beyond this receptor: Clonotypes shared by all four sorted-subset donors showed higher generation probabilities than non-shared clonotypes. Because the study included only a small number of donors, the genetic and exposure-history diversity represented was limited. Larger estimated clonotype richness was generally found for naive subsets than for memory subsets. Incomplete sequencing was indicated by rarefaction of sorted-subset datasets, despite the large sequencing depth. Sampling was restricted to blood, and TCR repertoires in tissue are likely to differ from TCR repertoires in blood. Sharing across a handful of donors was observed for approximately 4.6% of naive CD4, about 4% of naive CD8, 2% to 2.5% of memory CD4, and about 0.38% of memory CD8 clonotypes. Based on pairwise subsampling, the degree of clonotype sharing among donors was expected to be affected by sequencing depth.

This clone was found a few times. Its antigen remains unidentified. Per-nucleotide qualities are absent, and no much larger clonotype sits a single base away. The sequence derives from a woman aged 25 to 39 in good health. This sequence uses TRBV27 and TRBJ2-1; 11 bases in the middle match TRBD2. The specimen was memory CD4+ T cells sorted from blood. This specimen's cell subset or site label, interpreted: CD45RA-negative fraction. CDR3 region: CASRISGRGTYNEQFF. In nucleotides, the sequence is TGTGCCAGCAGGATTAGCGGGAGGGGGACCTACAATGAGCAGTTCTTC.